These 27 T cell receptor beta chains came from one sample sequenced in a study of blood T cell repertoires in COVID-19. Assay: immunoSEQ multiplex PCR; the TCRdb copy retains only in-frame clones and omits some. The sample lists about 150,000 clones; around 87% were seen once. Sequenced material: peripheral blood. The receptors stem from a man between 18 and 29 years old with COVID-19, enrolled during active disease.

This chain links TRBV4-3 with TRBJ1-6; no reliable D call. Per the germline V gene, CDR1 is LGHNA and CDR2 is YSLEER. The CDR3 length is 15 residues. With 5 bases removed from V and 4 bases from J, the gap between germline ends came to 12 bases. This CDR3 reads CASSERTGYNSPLHF. The DNA of the CDR3 is TGCGCCAGCAGCGAGAGGACGGGGTATAATTCACCCCTCCACTTT.

This clone was picked up one time. This chain connects TRBV28 to TRBJ1-2; D possibly corresponds to TRBD1 (5 bases). Germline V gene lookup returns CDR1 MDHEN and CDR2 SYDVKM. The CDR3 spans 12 residues. Trimming took off 8 bases at V and 3 bases at J, with 10 bases between the two ends. CDR3 residues: CASLGLYYGYTF. CDR3 in DNA: TGTGCCAGCTTGGGGCTATACTATGGCTACACCTTC.

The rearrangement joins TRBV28 to TRBJ2-7, with 7 nucleotides matching TRBD1. Germline CDR1 is MDHEN and CDR2 is SYDVKM. This CDR3 has 17 residues. Unmatched junction bases numbered 10, after V lost 2 bases and J lost 0 bases. The CDR3 sequence: CASSLPPSDRSSYEQYF. The CDR3 DNA sequence: TGTGCCAGCAGTTTACCACCCTCGGACAGGAGCTCCTACGAGCAGTACTTC.

This clone was seen a handful of times. V is TRBV6-6 and J is TRBJ2-2, with D maybe TRBD2 (5 bases). Germline lookup yields CDR1 MNHNY and CDR2 SVGAGI (reference sequence). The CDR3 spans 14 residues. The V end was cut by 10 bases, the J end by 5 bases, with 17 bases between. The CDR3 spells CATTPGMWTGELFF. In DNA form, the CDR3 reads TGTGCCACCACACCGGGAATGTGGACCGGGGAGCTGTTTTTT.

This clone appeared once. The J gene is TRBJ2-1, the V gene TRBV10-2; 10 bases match TRBD2. V shed 8 bases and J 10 bases; nucleotides not matched to a gene: 14. Germline CDR1 and CDR2: WSHSY and SAAADI. This CDR3 is built from 15 residues. CDR3 amino acids: CASGSGRTTGREQFF. The CDR3 DNA is TGCGCCAGCGGTAGCGGGAGGACAACTGGGAGAGAGCAGTTCTTC.

The chain combines TRBV27 with TRBJ2-3; 8 bases map to TRBD2. Germline values: CDR1 MNHEY, CDR2 SMNVEV (reference sequence). The CDR3 runs 15 residues. The ends lost 9 bases at V and 1 base at J; junction bases unmatched: 9. Written as DNA, the CDR3 is TGTGCCAGTCGGGGGATAGCGGGGCGCACAGATACGCAGTATTTT. Its protein is CASRGIAGRTDTQYF.

V gene TRBV5-1 combines with J gene TRBJ2-3; D possibly corresponds to TRBD1 (6 bases). The CDR3 is made up of 14 amino acids. Per germline, CDR1 SGHRS and CDR2 YFSETQ. V gave up 4 bases and J gave up 3 bases, with 12 bases separating them. The CDR3, as DNA: TGCGCCAGCAGCCAGGGGATCTCTACAGATACGCAGTATTTT. This sequence encodes CASSQGISTDTQYF.

This chain joins TRBV27 and TRBJ2-7, with 14 bases matching TRBD2. The V segment lost 5 bases and the J segment 4 bases; nucleotides outside the gene matches: 7. CDR3 length: 16 residues. CDR1 is MNHEY and CDR2 is SMNVEV in the germline V gene (reference sequence). The CDR3 sequence is CASSVGLAGGRYEQYF. The CDR3 DNA reads as TGTGCCAGCAGTGTTGGACTAGCGGGAGGTCGTTACGAGCAGTACTTC.

This chain uses TRBV4-1 with TRBJ2-3; 8 bases agree with TRBD2. The germline V gene encodes CDR1 MGHRA and CDR2 YSYEKL. CDR3 length equals 17 residues. J was trimmed by 0 bases and V by 4 bases; bases with no gene match: 9. The CDR3 is CASSLSPLAASTDTQYF. In DNA form, the CDR3 reads TGCGCCAGCAGCCTTTCTCCACTAGCGGCTAGCACAGATACGCAGTATTTT.

J is TRBJ1-1 and V is TRBV29-1; D gene ambiguous. V lost 3 bases to trimming and J lost 0 bases, with 8 bases between them. Germline-derived CDR1 and CDR2 are SQVTM and ANQGSEA. This CDR3 region has 13 residues. The CDR3, as DNA: TGCAGCGTTGAGAGAGTCATGAACACTGAAGCTTTCTTT. Protein: CSVERVMNTEAFF.

This chain links TRBV14 with TRBJ2-7; tentative D call: TRBD1 (5 bases). This CDR3 has 16 residues. In germline, CDR1 is SGHDN, CDR2 FVKESK. The V end was cut by 3 bases, the J end by 1 base, with 16 bases between. CDR3 nucleotide sequence: TGTGCCAGCAGCCAGTCAGGGCCTTACCTATCCTACGAGCAGTACTTC. Encoded protein: CASSQSGPYLSYEQYF.

This rearrangement joins TRBV19 to TRBJ2-5; TRBD1 might be the D (6 bases). This CDR3 has 12 amino acids. In germline, CDR1 is LNHDA, CDR2 SQIVND (reference sequence). Trimming cost V 6 bases and J 3 bases, with 8 bases left between them. The CDR3 region is CASRQGKETQYF. In nucleotides, the CDR3 is TGTGCCAGTAGACAGGGAAAAGAGACCCAGTACTTC.

This chain joins TRBV5-8 and TRBJ1-5, with D uncertain. CDR1 and CDR2 from the germline V gene are SGHTS and YDEGEE. This CDR3 contains 11 residues. V gave up 2 bases and J gave up 9 bases, with 6 bases separating them. In nucleotides, the CDR3 is TGTGCCAGCAGCTTTGGAGGGCCCCAGCATTTT. Its protein product is CASSFGGPQHF.

This chain uses TRBV9 with TRBJ2-3; D ambiguous. With 3 bases removed from V and 6 bases from J, the gap between germline ends came to 5 bases. The CDR3 covers 11 residues. The V gene's germline CDR1 is SGDLS and CDR2 YYNGEE. CDR3 DNA sequence: TGTGCCAGCAGCGACTCGGATACGCAGTATTTT. Its translation: CASSDSDTQYF.

The V and J genes are TRBV18 and TRBJ1-3; D is unclear. Per germline, CDR1 KGHSH and CDR2 LQKENI. CDR3 size: 18 residues. V dropped 2 bases and J dropped 4 bases, with 21 bases sitting between them. DNA for the CDR3: TGTGCCAGCTCACCAACCCCATTAGACGGAGTTGGGGGAAACACCATATATTTT. This sequence encodes CASSPTPLDGVGGNTIYF.

This clone was detected only once. The CDR3 nucleotides are TGTGCCACCGGGGGCGCCTCTGGGGCCAACGTCCTGACTTTC. Translated, it gives CATGGASGANVLTF. V usage is TRBV24-1 and J usage is TRBJ2-6; TRBD1 might be the D (6 bases). Trimming left V 9 bases short and J 0 bases short, with 8 bases between. This CDR3 is 14 amino acids long. CDR1 and CDR2 from the germline V gene are KGHDR and SFDVKD.

In DNA, the CDR3 is TGTGCCAGCAGCTTGGAGGGACAGCTCTACGAGCAGTACTTC. This gives the protein CASSLEGQLYEQYF. V usage is TRBV5-6 and J usage is TRBJ2-7; 7 bases line up with TRBD1. V shed 0 bases, J shed 3 bases, and the junction held 3 bases outside the gene matches. CDR1 SGHDT and CDR2 YYEEEE come from the germline V gene. CDR3 length: 14 amino acids.

This chain uses TRBV6-5 with TRBJ1-2; D is possibly TRBD1 (6 bases). V was shortened by 5 bases and J by 3 bases, with 10 bases between the two germline ends. The CDR3 sequence is 13 residues long. CDR1 and CDR2 from the germline V gene are MNHEY and SVGAGI. CDR3 in amino acids: CASSTRQDYGYTF. CDR3 DNA sequence: TGTGCCAGCAGTACACGACAGGACTATGGCTACACCTTC.

Remarks on this clone: An end of the junction differs from the germline gene, which may be a read error. V gene TRBV28 combines with J gene TRBJ1-4, with TRBD1 as a possible D gene (6 bases). The CDR3 extends over 18 amino acids. The germline gives CDR1 MDHEN, CDR2 SYDVKM. The CDR3 here is CASSFLTGFLETNEKLLF. The CDR3 DNA reads TGTGCCAGCAGTTTCCTAACAGGGTTCCTTGAAACTAATGAAAAACTGCTTTTT.

V and J are TRBV27 and TRBJ2-5; D is unresolved. Looked up from germline, CDR1 is MNHEY and CDR2 is SMNVEV (reference sequence). This CDR3 region has 11 residues. Between the trimmed V and J ends, which lost 3 bases and 5 bases, there was a span of 4 bases. The CDR3 loop is CASSFRETQYF. The DNA for the CDR3 is TGTGCCAGCAGTTTCCGGGAGACCCAGTACTTC.

This chain uses TRBV4-3 with TRBJ2-7, with a possible D match to TRBD1 (5 bases). The ends were cut back, 0 bases at V and 3 bases at J, with 15 bases in the middle. Germline V gene data show CDR1 as LGHNA and CDR2 as YSLEER. This CDR3 comprises 16 residues. CDR3 amino acids: CASSQEGAGVSYEQYF. CDR3 bases: TGCGCCAGCAGCCAAGAAGGGGCAGGAGTTAGCTACGAGCAGTACTTC.

This chain links TRBV5-4 with TRBJ2-3; 8 bases are a match to TRBD2. V was clipped by 2 bases and J by 6 bases; unmatched bases: 14. Germline loops: CDR1 SGHNT, CDR2 YYREEE (reference sequence). The CDR3 spans 17 residues. Written as DNA, the CDR3 is TGTGCCAGCAGCTTTTCGAAAGCCGGGAGGGCCGGGGATACGCAGTATTTT. Its protein is CASSFSKAGRAGDTQYF.

This chain connects TRBV2 to TRBJ2-3, with D possibly matching TRBD1 (5 bases). V was shortened by 3 bases and J by 1 base, with 14 bases between the two germline ends. Per germline, CDR1 SNHLY and CDR2 FYNNEI. The CDR3 has 16 residues. DNA of the CDR3: TGTGCCAGCAGTGATCTTCTAAGGGGCCGCACAGATACGCAGTATTTT. Protein: CASSDLLRGRTDTQYF.

The chain employs TRBV5-5 and TRBJ2-1; the match to TRBD2 covers 8 bases. Germline lookup yields CDR1 SGHKS and CDR2 YYEKEE (reference sequence). V was clipped by 1 base and J by 8 bases; unmatched bases: 8. CDR3 length: 15 residues. This CDR3 reads CASSLPSGRGHEQFF. CDR3 bases: TGTGCCAGCAGCTTGCCCAGCGGGAGAGGACATGAGCAGTTCTTC.

The V and J genes are TRBV5-1 and TRBJ2-7, with 11 bases fitting TRBD1. The CDR3 loop spans 15 amino acids. J was trimmed by 2 bases and V by 1 base; bases with no gene match: 2. Germline lookup yields CDR1 SGHRS and CDR2 YFSETQ. The CDR3 reads CASSLRTGGPYEQYF. Written as DNA, the CDR3 is TGCGCCAGCAGCTTGCGGACAGGGGGCCCCTACGAGCAGTACTTC.

This chain joins TRBV12-3 or TRBV12-4 and TRBJ2-7, with TRBD2 identical over 7 bases. The CDR3 has 13 residues. With V trimmed by 5 bases and J by 2 bases, 3 bases remained unmatched. The CDR3 nucleotides read TGTGCCAGCAGTCCCCGGGGGGCCTACGAGCAGTACTTC. This translates into CASSPRGAYEQYF.

The chain couples TRBV9 to TRBJ1-1, with D possibly TRBD1 on 5 matching bases. In germline, CDR1 is SGDLS, CDR2 YYNGEE. The CDR3 is 14 amino acids. The V gene lost 0 bases and the J gene lost 4 bases, with 10 bases spanning the gap. This CDR3 is CASSVEGQGTEAFF. DNA of the CDR3: TGTGCCAGCAGCGTAGAAGGGCAGGGCACTGAAGCTTTCTTT.